This TCR beta chain is from a study of OX40 agonist ivuxolimab in advanced cancers. Broader study findings: Antigens targeted by the expanded peripheral T cells were not determined. CD4+ and CD8+ blood T cells expanded clonally by week 6 at 0.1 to 3.0 mg/kg.

CDR1 and CDR2 (germline): SGHNT, YENEEA. Trimming stripped 2 bases from V and 0 bases from J, with 11 bases between. The CDR3 is 15 residues long. Repertoires were generated with immunoSEQ multiplex PCR, while TCRdb's copy carries only in-frame clones and drops some. The sample has about 38,000 clones, more than 60% seen once. On this clone itself: Its antigen is undetermined.

This sequence originates from an adult with an advanced solid tumor such as melanoma, head and neck, liver or kidney cancer. The sequencing here drew on CD4+ or CD8+ T cells sorted from blood, taken in a trial of the OX40 agonist ivuxolimab. The chain joins TRBV11-3 to TRBJ2-7; D is unclear. CDR3 loop: CASSLPESGSYEQYF. The CDR3 region has the DNA TGTGCCAGCAGCTTACCCGAATCGGGCTCCTACGAGCAGTACTTC.